A single T cell receptor (beta chain) is shown here with its context. The sample originates from a study of blood T cell repertoires in COVID-19. The wider study: From the United States, Italy and Spain came samples of acute and convalescent COVID-19. T cells, B-cell-depleted T cells, or PBMCs provided the cDNA or gDNA that served as material.

Original data processing: Nucleated cell number was recorded as an estimate derived from reference gene primer amplification. Generated by immunoSEQ multiplex PCR, the TCRdb table keeps only in-frame clones and is missing some. That table supplies the V and J calls and clone size; D and trimming were determined from the DNA. The repertoire holds roughly 230,000 clones, with about 80% as singletons. CDR3 size: 13 residues. The V gene's germline CDR1 is SGHNT and CDR2 YENEEA. The V end lost 5 bases, the J end lost 8 bases, and 12 bases lay between the germline ends. The genes are TRBV11-3 and TRBJ2-2; D possibly corresponds to TRBD1 (6 bases). Sequencing input: peripheral blood. This clonotype was sampled from a man aged 50-60 years with active or convalescent COVID-19. The CDR3 loop is CASSLGGPGELFF. In nucleotides, the CDR3 is TGTGCCAGCAGCCTTGGGGGCCCTGGGGAGCTGTTTTTT.